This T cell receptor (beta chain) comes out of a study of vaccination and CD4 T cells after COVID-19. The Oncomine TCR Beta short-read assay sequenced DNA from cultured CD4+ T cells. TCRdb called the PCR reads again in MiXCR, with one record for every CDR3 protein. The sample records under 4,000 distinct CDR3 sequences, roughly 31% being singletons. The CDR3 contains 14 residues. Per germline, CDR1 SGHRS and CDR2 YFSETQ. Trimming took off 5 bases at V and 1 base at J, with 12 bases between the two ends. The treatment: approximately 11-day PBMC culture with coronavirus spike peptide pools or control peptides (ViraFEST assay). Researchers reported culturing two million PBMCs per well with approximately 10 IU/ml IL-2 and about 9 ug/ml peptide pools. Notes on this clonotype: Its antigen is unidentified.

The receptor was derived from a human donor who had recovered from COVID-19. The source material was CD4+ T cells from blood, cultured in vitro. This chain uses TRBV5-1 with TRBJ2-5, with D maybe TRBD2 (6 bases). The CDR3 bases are TGCGCCAGCAGAGATTTAGCGGTCCAAGAGACCCAGTACTTC. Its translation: CASRDLAVQETQYF.